A single TCR beta chain is shown here with its context. Its antigen remains unidentified. This same CDR3 is encoded by further DNA sequences in the sample. The V and J ends lost 2 bases and 1 base respectively, with 5 bases between them. This CDR3 has 13 residues. Germline-derived CDR1 and CDR2 are SGHTA and FQGTGA. When replicate PCRs were run on sorted subsets, they used 200 ng DNA, about 30,000 T cell genomes. Generated by immunoSEQ multiplex PCR, the TCRdb table keeps only in-frame clones and is missing some. Seen here are a few million clones, 85% to 95% observed once, and the top ten hold around 0.35%. This sample was included in a study of shared clonotypes between healthy human individuals. About the research overall: The donors, a couple of women and a few men, were aged 18 to 49. CD4 naive cells filled three plates per donor, CD4 memory three, CD8 naive two and CD8 memory one.

The study's findings and limits: The small donor group covered limited genetic and exposure diversity.

The chain is built from TRBV7-3 and TRBJ1-1; D remains ambiguous. The TCR comes from a man aged 18-30 years in good health. Some clones in this sample may be carry-over from other donors' samples. Sample: naive CD4+ T cells from PBMCs. The subset: CD45RA+ positively selected. The CDR3 DNA is TGTGCCAGCAGCTTACCCCCGAACACTGAAGCTTTCTTT. Translation gives CASSLPPNTEAFF.